This T cell receptor beta chain was documented in a study of blood T cell repertoires in COVID-19. This CDR3 spans 13 amino acids. J was trimmed by 2 bases and V by 5 bases; bases with no gene match: 2. Germline V gives CDR1 MNHEY, CDR2 SVGAGI. Assay used: immunoSEQ multiplex PCR; TCRdb lists only in-frame clones, some missing. Counted here are a few hundred thousand clones, 82% occurring once; the ten biggest clones make up about 3.7%. As for this clone: This sample includes further DNA sequences coding for the same CDR3.

Study members were between about 18 and 95 years old and lived in over 20 US regions. What the recovered Cohort 3 donors had was two negative PCRs, clearance, or symptom resolution. This sequence was found in a woman aged 55-70 years who had recovered from COVID-19. The sample comprised PBMCs or T cells enriched from blood (not recorded which). V gene TRBV6-5 combines with J gene TRBJ1-2; the match to TRBD1 covers 7 bases. CDR3 residues: CASSPDRNYGYTF. CDR3 bases: TGTGCCAGCAGTCCGGACAGGAACTATGGCTACACCTTC.